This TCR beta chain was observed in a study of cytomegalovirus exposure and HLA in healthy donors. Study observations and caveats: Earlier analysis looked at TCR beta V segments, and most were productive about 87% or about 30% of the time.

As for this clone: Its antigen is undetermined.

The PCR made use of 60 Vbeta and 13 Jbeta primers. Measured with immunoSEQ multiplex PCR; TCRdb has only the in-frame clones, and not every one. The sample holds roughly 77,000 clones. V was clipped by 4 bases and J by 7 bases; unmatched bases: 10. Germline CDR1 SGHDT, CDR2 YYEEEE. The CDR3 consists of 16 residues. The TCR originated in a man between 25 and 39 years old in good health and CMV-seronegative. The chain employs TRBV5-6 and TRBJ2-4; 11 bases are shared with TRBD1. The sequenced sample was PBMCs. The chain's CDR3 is CASSPRTGGVMNIQYF. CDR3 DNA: TGTGCCAGCAGCCCTAGGACAGGGGGCGTCATGAACATTCAGTACTTC.